Sequencing of this TCR beta chain was carried out in a study of blood T cell repertoires in COVID-19. For the study at large: Specimens from acute and convalescent COVID-19 originated in the United States, Italy and Spain. T cells, B-cell-depleted T cells, or PBMCs supplied cDNA or gDNA.

Authors' methods: Cell counts per sample came from amplifying reference gene primers. TCRdb keeps only in-frame clones here, not all; method: immunoSEQ multiplex PCR. V, J and clone size reflect that table, while D and trimming were determined from the DNA. The profile shows about 290,000 clones, about 82% of them singletons. The sample taken for sequencing was peripheral blood. The sequence derives from a woman in her forties or fifties with active or convalescent COVID-19.

The CDR3, as DNA: TGTGCCAGTAGTACAGGGGGCTCCTATAATTCACCCCTCCACTTT. It yields the protein CASSTGGSYNSPLHF. The gene calls are TRBV19 and TRBJ1-6; 7 nucleotides agree with TRBD1. Germline assignment: CDR1 LNHDA and CDR2 SQIVND (reference sequence). The CDR3 runs to 15 residues. After removal of 4 bases from V and 0 bases from J, the junction contained 0 bases not matched to a gene.